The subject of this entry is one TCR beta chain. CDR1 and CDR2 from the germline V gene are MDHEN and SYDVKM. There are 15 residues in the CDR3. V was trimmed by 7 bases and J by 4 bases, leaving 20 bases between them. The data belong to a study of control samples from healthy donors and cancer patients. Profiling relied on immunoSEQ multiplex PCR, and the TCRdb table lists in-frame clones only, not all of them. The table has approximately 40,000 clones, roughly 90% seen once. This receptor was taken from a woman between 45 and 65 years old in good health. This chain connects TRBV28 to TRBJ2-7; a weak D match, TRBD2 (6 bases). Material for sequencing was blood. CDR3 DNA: TGTGCCAGCACCAACACTCCCGGGGGTTCGTACGAGCAGTACTTC. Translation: CASTNTPGGSYEQYF.